This T cell receptor beta chain stems from a study of shared clonotypes between healthy human individuals. For this clone: A junction boundary mismatches the germline segment, possibly from a read error.

The CDR3 is 16 amino acids. The germline CDR1 and CDR2 sequences are MNHNS and SASEGT. The data were produced by immunoSEQ multiplex PCR, yet TCRdb's version contains in-frame clones alone and is incomplete. The repertoire holds millions of clones, with approximately 95% as singletons. The sequencing sample was made of naive CD4+ T cells sorted from blood. Subset meaning: CD45RA+ positively selected. The TCR was taken from a man younger than 30 in good health. This chain joins TRBV6-1 and TRBJ2-7; TRBD2 matches 10 bases. CDR3 residues: CAISEGTSVSSYEQYF. CDR3 coding DNA: TGTGCCATCAGTGAGGGGACTAGCGTTAGCTCCTACGAGCAGTACTTC.